Below, 20 T cell receptor beta chains from the same sample are listed, as sequenced in a study of Ad26.COV2.S vaccination and SARS-CoV-2 variants (dated by TCRdb to the early 2020s). Libraries were constructed by the immunoSEQ multiplex PCR assay. TCRdb holds this immuneACCESS table with in-frame rearrangements only. Some clones are missing; in checked studies, unresolved V genes explain under half, and the rest has no known cause. In this sample the table shows some 350,000 clones, 85% of which occur a single time. Of the sample, around 3.3% is held by the ten largest clones. The meaning of the sample's treatment or condition label: around 19 received Ad26.COV2.S at low or high dose, single or two shots; 5 received placebo; per-sample allocation not given. Repertoires of vaccine and placebo recipients were sequenced from samples taken on day 63 after the first injection. The specimen was peripheral blood, collected in a trial of Ad26.COV2.S vaccine versus placebo. These receptors were obtained from a person between 18 and 60 years old who received the Ad26.COV2.S COVID-19 vaccine or a placebo.

The chain uses TRBV6-5 and TRBJ1-1; D perhaps matches TRBD1 (6 bases). The CDR3 extends over 13 amino acids. Germline lookup yields CDR1 MNHEY and CDR2 SVGAGI. V was clipped by 7 bases and J by 4 bases, with 13 bases between them. CDR3 amino acids: CASITGTGTEAFF. The CDR3 nucleotides are TGTGCCAGCATTACAGGGACGGGCACTGAAGCTTTCTTT.

This clone appeared once. The rearrangement uses TRBV13 and TRBJ2-3; no definite D call. V shed 3 bases and J shed 5 bases, with 24 bases lying between them. CDR3 length: 18 residues. The germline CDR1 and CDR2 sequences are PRHDT and FYEKMQ (reference sequence). The CDR3 DNA is TGTGCCAGCAGCTTTCAAGACTCTGGACGGCCTTTGAAAGATACGCAGTATTTT. Translation gives CASSFQDSGRPLKDTQYF.

This chain uses TRBV11-2 with TRBJ2-5; the D is unclear. V lost 3 bases and J 2 bases, leaving 7 bases between the germline ends. The length of the CDR3 is 13 residues. Germline CDR1 reads SGHAT; CDR2 reads FQNNGV. DNA for the CDR3: TGTGCCAGCAGCTTTTCCGGGCAAGAGACCCAGTACTTC. Amino acids: CASSFSGQETQYF. Full variable domain (missing parts from reference TRBV11-2 and TRBJ2-5): EAGVAQSPRYKIIEKRQSVAFWCNPISGHATLYWYQQILGQGPKLLIQFQNNGVVDDSQLPKDRFSAERLKGVDSTLKIQPAKLEDSAVYLCASSFSGQETQYFGPGTRLLVL.

V is TRBV2 and J is TRBJ2-2, with a tentative D call TRBD1 (6 bases). From germline, CDR1 is SNHLY and CDR2 FYNNEI. V was pared by 6 bases and J by 0 bases, with 8 bases between. The CDR3 loop spans 14 amino acids. The CDR3 spells CASRQGANTGELFF. DNA for the CDR3: TGTGCCAGCAGACAGGGAGCGAACACCGGGGAGCTGTTTTTT.

The V call is TRBV5-4, the J call TRBJ2-3, with 11 bases fitting TRBD1. Germline V lookup: CDR1 SGHNT, CDR2 YYREEE (reference sequence). The CDR3 consists of 15 residues. V lost 4 bases to trimming and J lost 4 bases; unmatched junction nucleotides: 5. CDR3 DNA sequence: TGTGCCAGCAGCACCGGACAGGGGGCTTCAGATACGCAGTATTTT. This translates into CASSTGQGASDTQYF. Combining the CDR3 with reference TRBV5-4 and TRBJ2-3 gives the whole variable domain ETGVTQSPTHLIKTRGQQVTLRCSSQSGHNTVSWYQQALGQGPQFIFQYYREEENGRGNFPPRFSGLQFPNYSSELNVNALELDDSALYLCASSTGQGASDTQYFGPGTRLTVL.

The rearrangement uses TRBV6-5 and TRBJ2-1; TRBD2 matches at 10 bases. Germline values: CDR1 MNHEY, CDR2 SVGAGI. V shed 7 bases, J shed 8 bases, and the junction held 5 bases outside the gene matches. The CDR3 spans 13 residues. The chain's CDR3 is CASKLAGKDEQFF. As DNA, the CDR3 is TGTGCCAGCAAACTAGCGGGAAAGGATGAGCAGTTCTTC.

V usage is TRBV7-9 and J usage is TRBJ2-1; TRBD2 agrees at 9 bases. This CDR3 has 14 amino acids. Germline CDR1 and CDR2: SEHNR and FQNEAQ (reference sequence). With 3 bases clipped from V and 8 bases from J, the junction kept 5 bases outside the gene matches. The CDR3 DNA reads as TGTGCCAGCAGCTTTAGCGGGAGCTCCGATGAGCAGTTCTTC. It encodes CASSFSGSSDEQFF.

The chain links TRBV27 to TRBJ2-7; 9 nucleotides line up with TRBD1. CDR3 length: 16 amino acids. Germline loops: CDR1 MNHEY, CDR2 SMNVEV (reference sequence). J gave up 2 bases and V 2 bases, and 7 bases lay outside the gene matches. CDR3 sequence: CASSLVGQGSTYEQYF. The CDR3 DNA reads TGTGCCAGCAGTTTAGTCGGACAGGGGTCTACCTACGAGCAGTACTTC.

The CDR3, as DNA: TGTGCCAGCAGCTTAGTGCCCAAGGGGCCGCAGTATTTT. Protein sequence: CASSLVPKGPQYF. The V call is TRBV11-2, the J call TRBJ2-3; tentative D call: TRBD1 (5 bases). Looked up from germline, CDR1 is SGHAT and CDR2 is FQNNGV. The CDR3 has 13 residues. V lost 1 base and J lost 10, with 12 bases in between.

V is TRBV6-4 and J is TRBJ2-7, with D unclear. The CDR3 covers 16 residues. The germline V gene encodes CDR1 MRHNA and CDR2 SNTAGT. Trimming pared 0 bases from V and 3 bases from J, leaving 15 bases between. CDR3 in DNA: TGTGCCAGCAGTGACTCTCGGGCACCTGGGGTCTACGAGCAGTACTTC. Translating gives CASSDSRAPGVYEQYF.

This chain links TRBV12-3 or TRBV12-4 with TRBJ1-1, with D unresolved. Trimming removed 3 bases from V and 4 bases from J, with 9 bases in between. CDR3 length: 13 amino acids. Here the CDR3 DNA reads TGTGCCAGCAGTTTTCCCGGGAGCACTGAAGCTTTCTTT. It translates to CASSFPGSTEAFF.

The rearrangement joins TRBV5-4 to TRBJ2-1, with 16 bases identical to TRBD2. The CDR3 has 16 residues. V trimming: 4 bases; J trimming: 8 bases; junction bases outside the gene matches: 6. CDR1 and CDR2 from the germline V gene are SGHNT and YYREEE (reference sequence). This CDR3 reads CASSAGTSGRAHEQFF. The CDR3 bases are TGTGCCAGCAGCGCCGGGACTAGCGGGAGGGCCCATGAGCAGTTCTTC.

The V gene is TRBV24-1, the J gene TRBJ2-2; the D gene is possibly TRBD1 (6 bases). CDR1 is KGHDR and CDR2 is SFDVKD in the germline V gene. Trimming pared 2 bases from V and 8 bases from J, leaving 11 bases between. This CDR3 spans 14 amino acids. The CDR3 is CATSDSTGFGELFF. CDR3 DNA: TGTGCCACCAGTGATTCGACAGGATTTGGGGAGCTGTTTTTT.

The chain uses TRBV4-1 and TRBJ1-1, with D possibly matching TRBD1 (5 bases). Germline loops: CDR1 MGHRA, CDR2 YSYEKL. V was trimmed by 4 bases and J by 3 bases, leaving 12 bases between them. The CDR3 extends over 14 amino acids. CDR3 nucleotide sequence: TGCGCCAGCAGCCCGATGGGGGAATACACTGAAGCTTTCTTT. Translated: CASSPMGEYTEAFF.

This chain joins TRBV5-6 and TRBJ2-2, with D perhaps TRBD2 (6 bases). The CDR3 consists of 16 residues. Trimming stripped 4 bases from V and 0 bases from J, with 13 bases between. CDR1 is SGHDT and CDR2 is YYEEEE in the germline V gene. The CDR3: CASSTIAVTNTGELFF. The CDR3, as DNA: TGTGCCAGCAGCACTATAGCGGTTACGAACACCGGGGAGCTGTTTTTT. The variable domain in full, with the rest retrieved from reference TRBV5-6 and TRBJ2-2, is DAGVTQSPTHLIKTRGQQVTLRCSPKSGHDTVSWYQQALGQGPQFIFQYYEEEERQRGNFPDRFSGHQFPNYSSELNVNALLLGDSALYLCASSTIAVTNTGELFFGEGSRLTVL.

The chain has TRBV5-5 and TRBJ1-1; unclear D gene. Trimming pared 4 bases from V and 0 bases from J, leaving 7 bases between. The CDR3 is 13 amino acids. The V gene's germline CDR1 is SGHKS and CDR2 YYEKEE (reference sequence). The CDR3: CASSPEMNTEAFF. CDR3 in DNA: TGTGCCAGCAGCCCCGAGATGAACACTGAAGCTTTCTTT. Looking up the rest from reference TRBV5-5 and TRBJ1-1 gives the full variable domain: DAGVTQSPTHLIKTRGQQVTLRCSPISGHKSVSWYQQVLGQGPQFIFQYYEKEERGRGNFPDRFSARQFPNYSSELNVNALLLGDSALYLCASSPEMNTEAFFGQGTRLTVV.

This clone has only one observation. The rearrangement uses TRBV6-5 and TRBJ2-6; D is undetermined. Trimming removed 7 bases from V and 0 bases from J, with 7 bases in between. The CDR3 has 14 amino acids. Germline CDR1 reads MNHEY; CDR2 reads SVGAGI. The chain's CDR3 is CASTPSSGANVLTF. Here the CDR3 DNA reads TGTGCCAGCACCCCGAGCTCTGGGGCCAACGTCCTGACTTTC.

The chain joins TRBV2 to TRBJ2-7, with 8 positions matching TRBD2. Germline values: CDR1 SNHLY, CDR2 FYNNEI. This CDR3 has 15 residues. Trimming removed 4 bases from V and 0 bases from J; junction bases left unmatched: 5. The CDR3 sequence is CASSVQRGFSYEQYF. CDR3 coding DNA: TGTGCCAGCAGTGTCCAGCGGGGGTTCTCCTACGAGCAGTACTTC.

J is TRBJ2-3 and V is TRBV13; D ambiguous. Germline V lookup: CDR1 PRHDT, CDR2 FYEKMQ (reference sequence). CDR3 length: 12 amino acids. Trimming cost V 3 bases and J 7 bases, with 8 bases left between them. CDR3 coding DNA: TGTGCCAGCAGCTTGGACCGCCATACGCAGTATTTT. Its translation: CASSLDRHTQYF.

Turning to this clone: Germline and junction disagree at one end, which may indicate a read error. The chain has TRBV15 and TRBJ1-5; 10 bases are shared with TRBD1. CDR1 and CDR2 (germline): LNHNV, YYDKDF (reference sequence). This CDR3 spans 15 amino acids. DNA for the CDR3: TGTGCCACCAGCAGCTCGGGACAGGGGAATCGGCCCCAGCATTTT. Residues: CATSSSGQGNRPQHF.